This T cell receptor beta chain comes out of a study of T cells in localized non-small cell lung cancer. Study-level findings and limits: In adjacent lung appeared a median around 56 of the top 100 tumor clones. The study found T cell clonality highest in uninvolved adjacent lung, above tumor. Longer overall survival associated with higher blood T cell density; shorter survival with higher adjacent-lung clonality.

A note on this clone: Its antigen is currently unknown.

V trimming: 3 bases; J trimming: 5 bases; junction bases outside the gene matches: 23. The CDR3 loop spans 21 amino acids. Germline loops: CDR1 SGHTA, CDR2 FQGTGA. Data came from immunoSEQ multiplex PCR; TCRdb stores just in-frame clones and leaves some out. This sample has 25,000 or so clones, with 70% to 90% found just once. The sample consisted of PBMCs, taken before any cancer treatment. This TCR was recovered from a man between 40 and 69 years old with stage II lung adenocarcinoma. The chain has TRBV7-3 and TRBJ2-5; 11 nucleotides line up with TRBD2. CDR3 bases: TGTGCCAGCAGCTTGTATCCACTGGGGTCGGGTGCTAGCGGGGGGTCGGAGACCCAGTACTTC. This codes for CASSLYPLGSGASGGSETQYF.